This record looks at one T cell receptor beta chain sequence and its context. Its cognate antigen is unknown. These data originate in a study of PD-1 blockade in classical Hodgkin lymphoma. Findings and limits, study-wide: Newly diagnosed patients had baseline TCR diversity that was reportedly lower than that of healthy donors. The diversity seen at baseline in complete responders resembled that of newly diagnosed patients.

Sequenced by immunoSEQ multiplex PCR; TCRdb stores in-frame clones only, minus some. The sample comprises 25,000 to 30,000 clones, 70% to 90% of which are singletons, and about 7% rests with the top ten. Every patient had relapsed following autologous stem cell transplantation, and cohorts differed in brentuximab vedotin exposure. Researchers pulled CD8+ T cells out of thawed PBMCs using magnetic negative selection. Complete response, partial response or progressive disease were the best responses. The TCR comes from a human donor with classical Hodgkin lymphoma. The starting material was CD8+ T cells from blood, obtained at baseline.

CDR3 sequence reads: CASTPNNYGYTF. The DNA for the CDR3 is TGTGCCAGCACCCCGAATAACTATGGCTACACCTTC. The rearrangement uses TRBV28 and TRBJ1-2; no clear D. Germline V CDR1 and CDR2: MDHEN, SYDVKM. This CDR3 has 12 amino acids. V was clipped by 7 bases and J by 1 base, with 7 bases between them.